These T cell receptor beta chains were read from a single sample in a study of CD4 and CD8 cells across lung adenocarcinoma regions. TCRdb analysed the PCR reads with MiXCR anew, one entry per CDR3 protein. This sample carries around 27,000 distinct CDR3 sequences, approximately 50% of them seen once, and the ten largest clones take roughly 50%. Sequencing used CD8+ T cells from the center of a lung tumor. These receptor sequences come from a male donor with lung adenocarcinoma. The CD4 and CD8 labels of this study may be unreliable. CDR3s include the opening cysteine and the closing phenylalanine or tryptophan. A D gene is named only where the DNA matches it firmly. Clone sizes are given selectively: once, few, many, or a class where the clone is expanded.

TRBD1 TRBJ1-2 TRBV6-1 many TGTGCCAGCAGTAGGAACAGGGACAGGGCCGTTCCCTTGGGAGGCTACACCTTC CASSRNRDRAVPLGGYTF
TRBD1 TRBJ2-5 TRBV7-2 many TGTGCCAGCACAAGGGGGCGCGTGTATGAGACCCAGTACTTC CASTRGRVYETQYF
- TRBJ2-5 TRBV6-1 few TGTGCCGCCTCTAAGATCTTCCAAGAGACCCAGTACTTC CAASKIFQETQYF
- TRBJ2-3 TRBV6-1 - TGTGGCGGCACGGGGATGATTGCCACAGACATTCAGTATTTT CGGTGMIATDIQYF
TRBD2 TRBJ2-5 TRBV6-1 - TGTGCCAGCACCAGTAGCGGGACAGAGACCCAGTACTTC CASTSSGTETQYF
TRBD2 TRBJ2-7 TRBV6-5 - TGTGCCAGCAGTTATGCCAGAATAGCGGGCTCCTACGAGCAGTACTTC CASSYARIAGSYEQYF
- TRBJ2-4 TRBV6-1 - TGTGCCAGCAGTGAAAGAGAGGTAGTCAAAAACATTCAGTACTTC CASSEREVVKNIQYF
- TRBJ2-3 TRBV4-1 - TGCGCCAGCAGCCAAGTTATGTCGCGGGGGCCCAAAGATACGCAGTATTTT CASSQVMSRGPKDTQYF
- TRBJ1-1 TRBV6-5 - TGTGCCAGCAGTTACGCTAGGGGTATGAACACTGAAGCTTTCTTT CASSYARGMNTEAFF
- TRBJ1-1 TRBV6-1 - TGTGCCAGCAACAGGAGAGAGGACTTGAACACTGAAGCTTTCTTT CASNRREDLNTEAFF
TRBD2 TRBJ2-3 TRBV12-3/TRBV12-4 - TGTGCCAGCAGCCCTGGACGGGGGGGCGTCGGGGGGGCTGGCAAAGAGACGCAGTATTTC CASSPGRGGVGGAGKETQYF
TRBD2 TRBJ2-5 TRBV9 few TGTGCCAGCAGCCCAGGGACTCTTTTAGCGGGGCAAGAGACCCAGTACTTC CASSPGTLLAGQETQYF
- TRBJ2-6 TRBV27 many TGTGCCAGCAGTTTGGCCAGGAACTCTGGGGCCAACGTCCTGACTTTC CASSLARNSGANVLTF
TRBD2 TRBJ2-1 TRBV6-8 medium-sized TGTGCCAGCAGAAGACTAGCGGGAGGCACCCAGAGATACAATGAGCAGTTCTTC CASRRLAGGTQRYNEQFF
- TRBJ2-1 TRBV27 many TGTGCCAGCAACAGAGGGACAACTGAGCAGTTCTTC CASNRGTTEQFF
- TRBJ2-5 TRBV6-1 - TGTGCCAGCGGGGGAGCCGGGGGCGGGGTTGGAGAGACGCAGTACTTC CASGGAGGGVGETQYF
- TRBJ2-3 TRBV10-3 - TGTGCGGGGAGAGGGGCCCGAGACCAAGAGACGCAGTACTTT CAGRGARDQETQYF
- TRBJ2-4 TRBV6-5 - TGTGCCAGCCGTTTCTCGTGGCTGCGGAACAGAGACACTCAGTACTTT CASRFSWLRNRDTQYF
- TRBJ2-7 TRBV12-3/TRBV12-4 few TGTGCCAGCAGTTTACAGCGAGCCTACGAGCAGTACTTC CASSLQRAYEQYF
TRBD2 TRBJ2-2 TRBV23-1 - TGCGCCAGCAGTCAATCGAGGACTAGCGGGAGACTCGGGGAGCTGTTTTTT CASSQSRTSGRLGELFF
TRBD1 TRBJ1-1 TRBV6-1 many TGTGCCACCCTCGGGGACAGGGCGAGTACTGAAGCTTTCTTT CATLGDRASTEAFF
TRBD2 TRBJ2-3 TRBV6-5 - TGTGCCAGCAGTTTCGGACTAGAGGTTTCCGGTAAGCAGTTTTTT CASSFGLEVSGKQFF
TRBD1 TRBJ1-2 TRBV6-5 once TGTGCCAGCAGTTATTCCGGGACAGTGAACTATGGCTACACCTTC CASSYSGTVNYGYTF
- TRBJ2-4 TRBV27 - TGTGCCAGCAGGGCGATAGCCAAAAACATTCAGTACTTC CASRAIAKNIQYF
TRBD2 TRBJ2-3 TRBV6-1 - TGTGCCAGCAGTACCAAAAAGCCTAGCGGGACTAGCGGAGAACGCACAGATACGCAGTATTTT CASSTKKPSGTSGERTDTQYF
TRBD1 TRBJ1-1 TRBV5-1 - TGCGCCAGCAGCGCCCGTCAGGGGGGGAACACTGAAGCTTTCTTT CASSARQGGNTEAFF